This T cell receptor beta chain derives from a study of shared clonotypes between healthy human individuals. Germline loops: CDR1 SQVTM, CDR2 ANQGSEA. Trimming took 7 bases from V and 1 from J, leaving 18 bases between them. The CDR3 extends over 15 amino acids. It was CD45RO-negative cells, positively selected for CCR7, that made up naive CD8 cells, with terminally differentiated effector memory CD45RA+ cells excluded. Concerning this clone itself: Its antigen is as yet unknown.

Original handling: ImmunoSEQ only sent back junction sequences with no quality scores, so filtering was done differently. The table came from immunoSEQ multiplex PCR; TCRdb's copy has only in-frame clones and leaves some out. That table is the source of V, J and clone size, and D and trimming were worked out from the DNA. The table records about 2.1 million clones, approximately 92% of them present only once. Study outcomes and limitations: On the whole, naive subsets had larger estimated richness than memory subsets had. Sorted-subset samples were not fully sequenced, rarefaction indicated.

The sequence came from a young man in good health. Some clones in this sample may be carry-over from other donors' samples. Sequences were obtained from naive CD8+ T cells from PBMCs. The chain carries TRBV29-1 and TRBJ2-3; TRBD2 might be the D (6 bases). Here the CDR3 DNA reads TGCAGCGCCAGTCCTCGCGGGGACGGCACAGATACGCAGTATTTT. Its translation: CSASPRGDGTDTQYF.